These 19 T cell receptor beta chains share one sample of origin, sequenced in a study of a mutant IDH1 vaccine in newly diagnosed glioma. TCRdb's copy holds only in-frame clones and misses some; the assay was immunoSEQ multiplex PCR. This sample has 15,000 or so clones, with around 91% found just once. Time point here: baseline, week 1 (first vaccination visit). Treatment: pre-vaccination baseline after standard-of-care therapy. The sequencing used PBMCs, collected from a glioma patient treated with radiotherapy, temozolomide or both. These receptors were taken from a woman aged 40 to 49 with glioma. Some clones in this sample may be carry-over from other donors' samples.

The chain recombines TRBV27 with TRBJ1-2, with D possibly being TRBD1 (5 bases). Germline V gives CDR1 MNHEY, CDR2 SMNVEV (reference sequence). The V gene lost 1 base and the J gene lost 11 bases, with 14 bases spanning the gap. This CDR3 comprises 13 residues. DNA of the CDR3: TGTGCCAGCAGTTTATGGCAGGGTGAAGTTTACACCTTC. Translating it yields CASSLWQGEVYTF.

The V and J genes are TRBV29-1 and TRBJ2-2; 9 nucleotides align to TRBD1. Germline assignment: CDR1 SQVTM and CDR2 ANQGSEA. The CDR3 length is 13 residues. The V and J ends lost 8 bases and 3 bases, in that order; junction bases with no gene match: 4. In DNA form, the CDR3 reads TGCAGCAGTCGGACAGGGGACACCGGGGAGCTGTTTTTT. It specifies CSSRTGDTGELFF.

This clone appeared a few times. In nucleotides, the CDR3 is TGTGCCAGCGTACAGGGGACGACTGAAGCTTTCTTT. Translation gives CASVQGTTEAFF. J is TRBJ1-1 and V is TRBV6-1, with 7 positions matching TRBD1. Germline trimming cut 8 bases from V and 5 bases from J; bases unmatched to any gene: 5. This CDR3 has 12 amino acids. Germline CDR1 is MNHNS and CDR2 is SASEGT.

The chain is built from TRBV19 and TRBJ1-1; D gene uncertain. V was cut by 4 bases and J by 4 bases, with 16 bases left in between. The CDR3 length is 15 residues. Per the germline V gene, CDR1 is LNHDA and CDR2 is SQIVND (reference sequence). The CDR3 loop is CASSNGWSVGTEAFF. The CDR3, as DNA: TGTGCCAGTAGTAATGGGTGGAGTGTAGGCACTGAAGCTTTCTTT.

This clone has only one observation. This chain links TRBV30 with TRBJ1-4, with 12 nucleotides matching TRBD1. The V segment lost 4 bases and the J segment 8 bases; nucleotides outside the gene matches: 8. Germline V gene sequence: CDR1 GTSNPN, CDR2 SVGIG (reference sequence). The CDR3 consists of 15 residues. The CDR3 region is CAWTPGTGGEEKLFF. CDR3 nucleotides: TGTGCCTGGACCCCTGGGACAGGGGGCGAAGAAAAACTGTTTTTT.

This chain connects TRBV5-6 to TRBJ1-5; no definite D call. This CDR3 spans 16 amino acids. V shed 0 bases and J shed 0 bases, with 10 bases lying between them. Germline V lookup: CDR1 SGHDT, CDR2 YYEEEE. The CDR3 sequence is CASSLGGLTSNQPQHF. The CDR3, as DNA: TGTGCCAGCAGCTTGGGAGGTCTGACTAGCAATCAGCCCCAGCATTTT.

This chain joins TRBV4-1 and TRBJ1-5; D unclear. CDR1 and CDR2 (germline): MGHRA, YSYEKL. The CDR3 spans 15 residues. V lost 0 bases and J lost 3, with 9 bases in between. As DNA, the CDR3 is TGCGCCAGCAGCCAAGAACGGGGATACAATCAGCCCCAGCATTTT. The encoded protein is CASSQERGYNQPQHF.

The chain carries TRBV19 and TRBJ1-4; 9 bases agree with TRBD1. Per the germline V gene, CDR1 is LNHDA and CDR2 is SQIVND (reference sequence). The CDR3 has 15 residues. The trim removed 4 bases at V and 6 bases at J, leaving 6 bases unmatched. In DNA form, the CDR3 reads TGTGCCAGTAGTAGCACAGGGGGCAAGTATGAAAAACTGTTTTTT. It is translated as CASSSTGGKYEKLFF.

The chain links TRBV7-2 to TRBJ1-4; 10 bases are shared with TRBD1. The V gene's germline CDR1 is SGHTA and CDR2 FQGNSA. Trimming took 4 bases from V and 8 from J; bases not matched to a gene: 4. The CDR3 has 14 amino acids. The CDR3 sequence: CASSSQGQGEKLFF. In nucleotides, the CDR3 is TGTGCCAGCAGCTCCCAGGGACAGGGGGAAAAACTGTTTTTT.

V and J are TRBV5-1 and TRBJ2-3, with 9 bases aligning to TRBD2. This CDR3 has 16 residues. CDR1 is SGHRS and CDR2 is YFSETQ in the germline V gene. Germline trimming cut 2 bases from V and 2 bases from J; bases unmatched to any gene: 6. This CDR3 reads CASSLQSGGTTDTQYF. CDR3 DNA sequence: TGCGCCAGCAGCTTACAAAGCGGGGGGACCACAGATACGCAGTATTTT. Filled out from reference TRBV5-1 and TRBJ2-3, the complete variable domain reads KAGVTQTPRYLIKTRGQQVTLSCSPISGHRSVSWYQQTPGQGLQFLFEYFSETQRNKGNFPGRFSGRQFSNSRSEMNVSTLELGDSALYLCASSLQSGGTTDTQYFGPGTRLTVL.

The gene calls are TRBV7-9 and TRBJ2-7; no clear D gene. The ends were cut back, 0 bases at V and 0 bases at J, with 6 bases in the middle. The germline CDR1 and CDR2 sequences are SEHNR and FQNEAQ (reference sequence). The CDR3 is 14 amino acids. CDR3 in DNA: TGTGCCAGCAGCTTAGCCCGGAGCTCCTACGAGCAGTACTTC. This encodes CASSLARSSYEQYF. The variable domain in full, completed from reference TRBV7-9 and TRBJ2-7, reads DTGVSQNPRHKITKRGQNVTFRCDPISEHNRLYWYRQTLGQGPEFLTYFQNEAQLEKSRLLSDRFSAERPKGSFSTLEIQRTEQGDSAMYLCASSLARSSYEQYFGPGTRLTVT.

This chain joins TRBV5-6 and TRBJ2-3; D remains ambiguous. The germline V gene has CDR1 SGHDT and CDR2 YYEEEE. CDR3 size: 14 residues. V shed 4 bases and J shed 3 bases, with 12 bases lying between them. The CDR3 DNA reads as TGTGCCAGCAGCCGAGGTGCGTTTACAGATACGCAGTATTTT. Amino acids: CASSRGAFTDTQYF.

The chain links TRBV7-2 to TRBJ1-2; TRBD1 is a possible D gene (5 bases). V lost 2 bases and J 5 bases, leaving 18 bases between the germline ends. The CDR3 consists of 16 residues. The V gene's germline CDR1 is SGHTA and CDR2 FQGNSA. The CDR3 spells CASSLTGPGGPYGYTF. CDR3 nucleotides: TGTGCCAGCAGCTTAACGGGTCCGGGGGGTCCTTATGGCTACACCTTC.

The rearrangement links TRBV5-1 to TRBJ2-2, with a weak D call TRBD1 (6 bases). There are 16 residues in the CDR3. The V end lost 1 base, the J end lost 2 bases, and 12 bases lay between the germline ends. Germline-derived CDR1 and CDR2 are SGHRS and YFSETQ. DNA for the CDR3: TGCGCCAGCAGCTTGATTGCACAGGGAAACACCGGGGAGCTGTTTTTT. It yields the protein CASSLIAQGNTGELFF.

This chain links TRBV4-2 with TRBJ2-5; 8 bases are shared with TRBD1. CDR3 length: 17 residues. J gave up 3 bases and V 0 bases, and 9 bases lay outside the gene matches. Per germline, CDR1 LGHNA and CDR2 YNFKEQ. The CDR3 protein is CASSQEIRGPSEETQYF. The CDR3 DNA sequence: TGTGCCAGCAGCCAAGAAATCAGGGGGCCCTCCGAAGAGACCCAGTACTTC.

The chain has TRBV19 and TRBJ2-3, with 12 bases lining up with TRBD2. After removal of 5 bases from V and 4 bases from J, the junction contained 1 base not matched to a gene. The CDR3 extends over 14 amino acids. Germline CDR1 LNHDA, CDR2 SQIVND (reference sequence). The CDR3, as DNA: TGTGCCAGTAGTGGACTAGCGGGATCAGATACGCAGTATTTT. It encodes CASSGLAGSDTQYF.

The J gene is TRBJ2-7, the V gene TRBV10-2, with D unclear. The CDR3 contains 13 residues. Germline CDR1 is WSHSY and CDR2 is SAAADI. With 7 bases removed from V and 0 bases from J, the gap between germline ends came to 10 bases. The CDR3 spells CASTPQVSYEQYF. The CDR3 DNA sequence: TGCGCCAGCACCCCCCAGGTCTCCTACGAGCAGTACTTC.

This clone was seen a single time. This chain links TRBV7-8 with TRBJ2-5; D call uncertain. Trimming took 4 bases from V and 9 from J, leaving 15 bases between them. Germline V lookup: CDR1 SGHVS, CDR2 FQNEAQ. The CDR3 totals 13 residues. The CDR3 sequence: CASSSDPVLSQYF. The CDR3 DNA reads TGTGCCAGCAGCTCGGACCCCGTTCTGTCCCAGTACTTC.

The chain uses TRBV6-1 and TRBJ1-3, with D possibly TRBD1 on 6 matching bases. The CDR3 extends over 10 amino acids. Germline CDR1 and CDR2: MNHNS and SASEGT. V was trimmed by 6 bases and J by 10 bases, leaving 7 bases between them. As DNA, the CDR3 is TGTGCCAGCAGCAGGGGAACCATATATTTT. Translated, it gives CASSRGTIYF.